This T cell receptor beta chain was sequenced for a study of blood T cell repertoires in COVID-19. The V gene lost 9 bases and the J gene lost 6 bases, with 27 bases spanning the gap. This CDR3 comprises 17 residues. Germline loops: CDR1 MRHNA, CDR2 SNTAGT. Assay: immunoSEQ multiplex PCR; the TCRdb copy retains only in-frame clones and omits some. The sample consists of roughly 100,000 clones, around 87% of them appearing once. The chain links TRBV6-4 to TRBJ1-5; the D gene is possibly TRBD1 (6 bases). The receptor's source is a man aged 45 to 65 with acute or convalescent COVID-19. The specimen sequenced was peripheral blood. CDR3 region: CASTPRQVKGVGQPQHF. The CDR3 DNA follows: TGTGCCAGTACTCCGAGACAGGTAAAAGGAGTAGGTCAGCCCCAGCATTTT.